These 21 T cell receptor beta chains share one sample of origin, sequenced in a study of CD8 T cells in ankylosing spondylitis. TCRdb re-called the 5' RACE reads with MiXCR, one entry per CDR3 protein. The sample has about 240,000 distinct CDR3 sequences, about 10% seen once; the top ten hold 5.5% to 8%. Sequenced sample: blood, either unsorted or a sorted T cell fraction (not recorded which). The receptor source for this set is a male donor with ankylosing spondylitis or in good health (not recorded which).

This clonotype occurred many times. The V and J genes are TRBV25-1 and TRBJ1-3, with 8 bases that match TRBD1. Germline V gene lookup returns CDR1 MGHDK and CDR2 SYGVNS. Unmatched junction bases numbered 4, after V lost 3 bases and J lost 0 bases. This CDR3 region has 16 residues. CDR3: CASSETGAHSGNTIYF. The CDR3 DNA is TGTGCCAGCAGTGAGACAGGGGCACACTCTGGAAACACCATATATTTT.

In this sample, this clonotype turned up many times. The chain joins TRBV5-1 to TRBJ2-3; D is uncertain. The germline V gene encodes CDR1 SGHRS and CDR2 YFSETQ. The CDR3 runs to 15 residues. V gave up 0 bases and J gave up 4 bases, with 12 bases separating them. Here the CDR3 reads CASSLVSSNPDTQYF. CDR3 coding DNA: TGCGCCAGCAGCTTGGTTTCCAGCAATCCAGATACGCAGTATTTT.

Of note for this clonotype: The junction differs from germline at one of its ends, possibly a read error. This sequence joins TRBV2 and TRBJ2-1; no definite D call. The CDR3 totals 14 residues. CDR1 and CDR2 from the germline V gene are SNHLY and FYNNEI. The CDR3 loop is CTSSEATSRSEQFF. The CDR3 nucleotides are TGTACCAGCAGTGAAGCGACCTCTAGATCTGAGCAGTTCTTC.

The sample holds many counts of this clonotype. In DNA, the CDR3 is TGCAGTGCTCGTACCGGGGTAATTGACAACATTCAGTACTTC. It encodes CSARTGVIDNIQYF. V and J are TRBV20-1 and TRBJ2-4; TRBD2 is a possible D gene (5 bases). The CDR3 has 14 amino acids. The V end was cut by 5 bases, the J end by 7 bases, with 18 bases between. Germline lookup yields CDR1 DFQATT and CDR2 SNEGSKA (reference sequence).

This clonotype was recorded at least ten times. The rearrangement uses TRBV12-3 or TRBV12-4 and TRBJ2-2; 8 bases align to TRBD1. Trimming at V came to 3 bases and at J to 2 bases, leaving 5 bases not matched to a gene. This CDR3 comprises 16 residues. The CDR3, as DNA: TGTGCCAGCAGTTTGGCAGGGGGCCTCAACACCGGGGAGCTGTTTTTT. Translation: CASSLAGGLNTGELFF.

The V call is TRBV10-1, the J call TRBJ2-7; D is unclear. Trimming left V 3 bases short and J 5 bases short, with 14 bases between. The germline gives CDR1 WNHNN, CDR2 SYGVQD (reference sequence). The CDR3 is 14 amino acids. The CDR3 protein is CASSDTGGPNEQYF. The DNA for the CDR3 is TGCGCCAGCAGTGATACGGGTGGTCCGAACGAGCAGTACTTC.

This clonotype was seen repeatedly, ten times or more. The gene calls are TRBV5-1 and TRBJ2-7, with no clear D. Trimming took 4 bases from V and 3 from J, leaving 8 bases between them. The CDR3 sequence is 12 residues long. Germline V gives CDR1 SGHRS, CDR2 YFSETQ. CDR3 sequence reads: CASSVGGYEQYF. The CDR3 DNA follows: TGCGCCAGCAGCGTGGGTGGCTACGAGCAGTACTTC.

This clonotype was seen at least ten times. This chain links TRBV5-1 with TRBJ2-3; no clear D. V shed 4 bases and J shed 2 bases, with 5 bases lying between them. Per the germline V gene, CDR1 is SGHRS and CDR2 is YFSETQ. This CDR3 is built from 12 residues. The CDR3 sequence: CASSRPTDTQYF. DNA for the CDR3: TGCGCCAGCAGCCGGCCCACAGATACGCAGTATTTT. Based on the CDR3 plus reference TRBV5-1 and TRBJ2-3, the full variable domain is KAGVTQTPRYLIKTRGQQVTLSCSPISGHRSVSWYQQTPGQGLQFLFEYFSETQRNKGNFPGRFSGRQFSNSRSEMNVSTLELGDSALYLCASSRPTDTQYFGPGTRLTVL.

This clonotype was counted many times. The rearrangement uses TRBV5-1 and TRBJ2-2; the D is unclear. The CDR3 totals 14 residues. From germline, CDR1 is SGHRS and CDR2 YFSETQ. V gave up 2 bases and J gave up 4 bases, with 9 bases separating them. CDR3 sequence reads: CASSLGDFTGELFF. CDR3 coding DNA: TGCGCCAGCAGCTTAGGCGACTTCACCGGGGAGCTGTTTTTT.

CDR3 protein: CSVALEDSTDTQYF. DNA for the CDR3: TGCAGCGTTGCTTTAGAGGATAGCACAGATACGCAGTATTTT. The chain is built from TRBV29-1 and TRBJ2-3; D not resolved. CDR3 length: 14 residues. Between the trimmed V and J ends, which lost 4 bases and 0 bases, there was a span of 11 bases. CDR1 SQVTM and CDR2 ANQGSEA come from the germline V gene.

This clonotype was recorded at least ten times. The rearrangement joins TRBV6-5 to TRBJ2-5, with 7 bases identical to TRBD1. The CDR3 covers 14 residues. The V gene's germline CDR1 is MNHEY and CDR2 SVGAGI. Trimming cost V 6 bases and J 1 base; bases outside gene matches: 5. For the CDR3, the DNA is TGTGCCAGCAGCACCGGGACAGTCCAAGAGACCCAGTACTTC. Amino acid sequence: CASSTGTVQETQYF.

This rearrangement joins TRBV6-5 to TRBJ1-1; D gene unclear. Trimming left V 0 bases short and J 0 bases short, with 14 bases between. Germline loops: CDR1 MNHEY, CDR2 SVGAGI. The CDR3 is 17 residues long. The CDR3 DNA sequence: TGTGCCAGCAGTTACTCGTGGGCAGAAGAAGTGAACACTGAAGCTTTCTTT. It is translated as CASSYSWAEEVNTEAFF.

There are many counts of this clonotype. CDR3 nucleotides: TGTGCCAGCAGTGAAGAGAGACTAGCGGGGTTAAAAGGCGAGACCCAGTACTTC. The encoded protein is CASSEERLAGLKGETQYF. This chain connects TRBV25-1 to TRBJ2-5; 11 bases line up with TRBD2. This CDR3 region has 18 residues. J was trimmed by 5 bases and V by 2 bases; bases with no gene match: 13. Germline V gene lookup returns CDR1 MGHDK and CDR2 SYGVNS.

This clonotype was seen ten or more times. V usage is TRBV5-6 and J usage is TRBJ2-1, with D possibly matching TRBD2 (5 bases). CDR3 length equals 14 residues. The V end was cut by 3 bases, the J end by 3 bases, with 10 bases between. Looked up from germline, CDR1 is SGHDT and CDR2 is YYEEEE. The CDR3 DNA reads as TGTGCCAGCAGCTCCGAGGGCATCTACAATGAGCAGTTCTTC. It is translated as CASSSEGIYNEQFF. The full variable domain, in which reference TRBV5-6 and TRBJ2-1 provide the parts outside the CDR3, is DAGVTQSPTHLIKTRGQQVTLRCSPKSGHDTVSWYQQALGQGPQFIFQYYEEEERQRGNFPDRFSGHQFPNYSSELNVNALLLGDSALYLCASSSEGIYNEQFFGPGTRLTVL.

This clonotype was recorded many times. The chain links TRBV12-3 or TRBV12-4 to TRBJ2-7; 9 bases match TRBD1. The CDR3 covers 15 residues. Unmatched junction bases numbered 6, after V lost 3 bases and J lost 3 bases. The CDR3 loop is CASSFPGTGNYEQYF. The CDR3 DNA is TGTGCCAGCAGTTTCCCCGGGACAGGGAACTACGAGCAGTACTTC.

Many counts were recorded for this clonotype. This chain joins TRBV20-1 and TRBJ2-1; 11 bases line up with TRBD2. The CDR3 totals 15 residues. J was trimmed by 2 bases and V by 6 bases; bases with no gene match: 6. CDR1 and CDR2 (germline): DFQATT, SNEGSKA (reference sequence). For the CDR3, the DNA is TGCAGTGCCCCGGGACTAGCGGTTACCTACAATGAGCAGTTCTTC. Protein sequence: CSAPGLAVTYNEQFF.

This clonotype was seen at least ten times. The chain employs TRBV28 and TRBJ1-3; D is uncertain. Trimming pared 6 bases from V and 8 bases from J, leaving 32 bases between. The CDR3 covers 19 residues. Germline V gene lookup returns CDR1 MDHEN and CDR2 SYDVKM. The CDR3 coding sequence is TGTGCCAGCAGCCCAGGAGTGTTCGTCAGGAACCAGCTGAAAGACACCATATATTTT. Translating gives CASSPGVFVRNQLKDTIYF.

The CDR3, as DNA: TGTGCCAGCAGTTATCAGGCATACACCGGGGAGCTGTTTTTT. Translated, it gives CASSYQAYTGELFF. This chain joins TRBV27 and TRBJ2-2; no clear D. Germline lookup yields CDR1 MNHEY and CDR2 SMNVEV (reference sequence). The CDR3 sequence is 14 residues long. V lost 4 bases, J lost 3 bases, and 9 bases lay in between.

The gene calls are TRBV4-1 and TRBJ2-2, with 7 bases lining up with TRBD1. J gave up 0 bases and V 5 bases, and 6 bases lay outside the gene matches. CDR3 length: 16 residues. CDR1 is MGHRA and CDR2 is YSYEKL in the germline V gene. CDR3 in DNA: TGCGCCAGCAGCTCTCCCGGGACAGCGAACACCGGGGAGCTGTTTTTT. Residues: CASSSPGTANTGELFF.

Many counts were recorded for this clonotype. The V gene is TRBV5-1, the J gene TRBJ2-5; a possible D gene is TRBD1 (5 bases). CDR1 is SGHRS and CDR2 is YFSETQ in the germline V gene. This CDR3 comprises 14 residues. Trimming stripped 3 bases from V and 1 base from J, with 10 bases between. The CDR3 sequence is CASSSAGIQETQYF. The CDR3 DNA reads as TGCGCCAGCAGCTCGGCAGGGATCCAAGAGACCCAGTACTTC.

The chain carries TRBV7-9 and TRBJ2-6, with D maybe TRBD1 (6 bases). CDR1 is SEHNR, CDR2 FQNEAQ, per germline (reference sequence). The CDR3 spans 16 residues. The V end was cut by 2 bases, the J end by 6 bases, with 14 bases between. For the CDR3, the DNA is TGTGCCAGCAGCTTACCGACAGGTCTCTCGGCCAACGTCCTGACTTTC. Translation: CASSLPTGLSANVLTF. Based on the CDR3 plus reference TRBV7-9 and TRBJ2-6, the full variable domain is DTGVSQNPRHKITKRGQNVTFRCDPISEHNRLYWYRQTLGQGPEFLTYFQNEAQLEKSRLLSDRFSAERPKGSFSTLEIQRTEQGDSAMYLCASSLPTGLSANVLTFGAGSRLTVL.